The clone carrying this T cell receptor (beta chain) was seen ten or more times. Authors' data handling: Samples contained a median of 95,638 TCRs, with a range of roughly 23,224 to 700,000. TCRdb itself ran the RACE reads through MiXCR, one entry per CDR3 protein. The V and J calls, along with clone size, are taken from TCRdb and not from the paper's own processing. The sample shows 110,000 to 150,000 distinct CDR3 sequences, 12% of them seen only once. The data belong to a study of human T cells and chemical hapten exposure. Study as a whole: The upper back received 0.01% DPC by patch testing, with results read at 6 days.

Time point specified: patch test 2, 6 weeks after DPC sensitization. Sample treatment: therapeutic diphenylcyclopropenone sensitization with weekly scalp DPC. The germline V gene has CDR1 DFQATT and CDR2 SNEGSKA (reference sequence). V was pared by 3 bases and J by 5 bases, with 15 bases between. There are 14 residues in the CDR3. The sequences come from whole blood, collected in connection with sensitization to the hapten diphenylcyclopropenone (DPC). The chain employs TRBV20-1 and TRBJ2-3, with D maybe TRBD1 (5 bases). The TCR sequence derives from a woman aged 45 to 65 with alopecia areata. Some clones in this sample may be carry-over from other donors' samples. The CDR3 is CSASSDPGQDTQYF. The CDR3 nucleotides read TGCAGTGCTAGTTCGGATCCAGGGCAAGATACGCAGTATTTT.